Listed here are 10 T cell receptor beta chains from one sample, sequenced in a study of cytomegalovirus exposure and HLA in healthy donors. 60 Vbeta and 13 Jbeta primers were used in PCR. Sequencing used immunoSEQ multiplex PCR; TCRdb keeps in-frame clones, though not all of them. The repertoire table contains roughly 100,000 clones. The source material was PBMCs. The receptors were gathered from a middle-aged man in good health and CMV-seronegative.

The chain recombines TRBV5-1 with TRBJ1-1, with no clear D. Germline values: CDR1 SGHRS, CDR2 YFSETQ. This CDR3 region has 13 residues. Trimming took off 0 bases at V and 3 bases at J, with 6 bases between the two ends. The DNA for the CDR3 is TGCGCCAGCAGCTTGGAGGACTACACTGAAGCTTTCTTT. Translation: CASSLEDYTEAFF. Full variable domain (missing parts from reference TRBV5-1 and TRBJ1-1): KAGVTQTPRYLIKTRGQQVTLSCSPISGHRSVSWYQQTPGQGLQFLFEYFSETQRNKGNFPGRFSGRQFSNSRSEMNVSTLELGDSALYLCASSLEDYTEAFFGQGTRLTVV.

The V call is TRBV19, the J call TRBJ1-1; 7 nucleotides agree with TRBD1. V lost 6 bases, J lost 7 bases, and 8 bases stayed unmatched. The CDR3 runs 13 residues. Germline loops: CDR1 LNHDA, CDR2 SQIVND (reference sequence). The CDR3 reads CASRPDRVLEAFF. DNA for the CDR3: TGTGCCAGTAGACCCGACAGGGTCCTTGAAGCTTTCTTT.

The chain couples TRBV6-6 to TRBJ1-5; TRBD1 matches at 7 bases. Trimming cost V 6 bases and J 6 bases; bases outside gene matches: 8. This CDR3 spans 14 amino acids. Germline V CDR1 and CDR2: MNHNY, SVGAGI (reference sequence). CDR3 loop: CASRKQGKSQPQHF. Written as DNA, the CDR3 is TGTGCCAGCAGGAAACAGGGGAAATCTCAGCCCCAGCATTTT.

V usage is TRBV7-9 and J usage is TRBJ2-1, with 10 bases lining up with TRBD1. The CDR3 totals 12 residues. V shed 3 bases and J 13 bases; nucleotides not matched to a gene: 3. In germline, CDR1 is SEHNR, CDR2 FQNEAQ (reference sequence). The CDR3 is CASSFGTGDQFF. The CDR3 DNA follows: TGTGCCAGCAGCTTCGGGACAGGGGATCAGTTCTTC.

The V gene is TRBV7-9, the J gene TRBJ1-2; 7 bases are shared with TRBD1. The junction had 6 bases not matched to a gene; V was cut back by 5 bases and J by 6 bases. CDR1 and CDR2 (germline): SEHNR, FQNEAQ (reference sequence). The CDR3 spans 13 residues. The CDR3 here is CASSPDRVHGYTF. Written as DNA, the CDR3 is TGTGCCAGCAGCCCCGACAGGGTCCATGGCTACACCTTC.

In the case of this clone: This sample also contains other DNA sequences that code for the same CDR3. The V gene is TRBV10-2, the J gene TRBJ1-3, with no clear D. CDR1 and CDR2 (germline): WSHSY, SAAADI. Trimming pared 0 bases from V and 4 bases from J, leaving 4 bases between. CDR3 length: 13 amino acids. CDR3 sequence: CASSESRGNTIYF. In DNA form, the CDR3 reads TGCGCCAGCAGTGAGTCGAGGGGAAACACCATATATTTT.

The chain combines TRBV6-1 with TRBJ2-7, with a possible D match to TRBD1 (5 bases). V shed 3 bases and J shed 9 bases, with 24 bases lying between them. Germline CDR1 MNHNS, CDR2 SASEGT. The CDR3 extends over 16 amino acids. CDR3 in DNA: TGTGCCAGCAGTGACCGACAGAGCCCCCTTTTGGGTCGGCAGTACTTC. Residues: CASSDRQSPLLGRQYF.

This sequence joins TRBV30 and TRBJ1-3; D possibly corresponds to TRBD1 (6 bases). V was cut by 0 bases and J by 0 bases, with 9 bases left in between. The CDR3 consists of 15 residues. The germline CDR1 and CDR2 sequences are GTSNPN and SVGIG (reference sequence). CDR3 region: CAWSVTGRSGNTIYF. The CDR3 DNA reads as TGTGCCTGGAGTGTCACAGGGCGCTCTGGAAACACCATATATTTT.

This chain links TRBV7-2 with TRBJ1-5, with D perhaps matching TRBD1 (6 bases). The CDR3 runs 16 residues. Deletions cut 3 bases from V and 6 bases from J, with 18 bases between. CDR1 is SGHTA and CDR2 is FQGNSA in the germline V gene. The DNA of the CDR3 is TGTGCCAGCAGCTTTCAGGGGAATGGGGCAGGTCAGCCCCAGCATTTT. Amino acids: CASSFQGNGAGQPQHF.

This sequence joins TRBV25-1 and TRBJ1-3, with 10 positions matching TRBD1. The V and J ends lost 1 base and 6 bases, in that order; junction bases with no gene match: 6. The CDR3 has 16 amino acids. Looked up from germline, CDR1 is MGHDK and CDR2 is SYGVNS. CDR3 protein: CASSEWSGQGENTIYF. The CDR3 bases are TGTGCCAGCAGTGAATGGAGCGGACAGGGGGAAAACACCATATATTTT.